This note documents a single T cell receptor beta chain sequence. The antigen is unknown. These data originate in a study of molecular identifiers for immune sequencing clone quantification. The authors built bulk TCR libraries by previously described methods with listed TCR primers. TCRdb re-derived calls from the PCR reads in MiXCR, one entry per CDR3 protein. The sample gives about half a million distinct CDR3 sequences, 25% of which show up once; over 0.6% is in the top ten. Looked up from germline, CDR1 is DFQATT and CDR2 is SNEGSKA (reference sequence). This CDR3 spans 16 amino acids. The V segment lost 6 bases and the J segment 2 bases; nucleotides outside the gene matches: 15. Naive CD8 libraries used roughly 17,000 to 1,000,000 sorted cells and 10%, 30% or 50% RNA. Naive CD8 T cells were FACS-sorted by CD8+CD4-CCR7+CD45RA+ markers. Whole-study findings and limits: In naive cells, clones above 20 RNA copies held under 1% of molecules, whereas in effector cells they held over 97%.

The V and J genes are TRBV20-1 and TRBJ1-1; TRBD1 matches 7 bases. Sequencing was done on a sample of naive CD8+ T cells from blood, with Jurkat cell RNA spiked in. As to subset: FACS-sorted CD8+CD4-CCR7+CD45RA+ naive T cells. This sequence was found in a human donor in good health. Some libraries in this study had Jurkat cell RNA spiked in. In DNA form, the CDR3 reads TGCAGTGCGAGCCGGCCGCGGACAGGCTCAAACACTGAAGCTTTCTTT. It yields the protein CSASRPRTGSNTEAFF.